Below are 26 T cell receptor beta chains sequenced from a single sample in a study of T cell responses to AZD1222 COVID-19 vaccine. The data were produced by immunoSEQ multiplex PCR, yet TCRdb's version contains in-frame clones alone and is incomplete. The sample lists 200,000 to 300,000 clones; approximately 95% were seen once. This specimen was peripheral blood, taken on day 0 of AZD1222 vaccination. All receptors come from an adult in good health.

This chain connects TRBV5-4 to TRBJ2-6; the D gene is possibly TRBD1 (5 bases). The germline gives CDR1 SGHNT, CDR2 YYREEE (reference sequence). V was shortened by 3 bases and J by 2 bases, with 15 bases between the two germline ends. The CDR3 spans 17 residues. DNA of the CDR3: TGTGCCAGCAGCTCCCCCTTAGACAGAGCTGGGGCCAACGTCCTGACTTTC. Its translation is CASSSPLDRAGANVLTF.

This chain joins TRBV18 and TRBJ2-2; D may be TRBD2 (5 bases). The CDR3 loop spans 15 amino acids. Trimming stripped 4 bases from V and 1 base from J, with 10 bases between. Germline CDR1 and CDR2: KGHSH and LQKENI. As DNA, the CDR3 is TGTGCCAGCTCACGCGGACGGGGGAACACCGGGGAGCTGTTTTTT. Protein sequence: CASSRGRGNTGELFF.

The chain couples TRBV3-1 (or the pseudogene TRBV3-2) to TRBJ2-4; 9 bases fit TRBD1. CDR1 is LGHDT and CDR2 is YNNKEL in the germline V gene (reference sequence). The junction had 8 bases not matched to a gene; V was cut back by 1 base and J by 7 bases. The CDR3 sequence is 16 residues long. Here the CDR3 DNA reads TGTGCCAGCAGCCAAGGCCCCCATACAGGGGGCAACATTCAGTACTTC. This gives the protein CASSQGPHTGGNIQYF.

The rearrangement joins TRBV7-2 to TRBJ2-2; 9 nucleotides line up with TRBD1. After removal of 5 bases from V and 5 bases from J, the junction contained 12 bases not matched to a gene. This CDR3 contains 17 residues. From germline, CDR1 is SGHTA and CDR2 FQGNSA. CDR3 sequence reads: CASSMTRTGAGTGELFF. The CDR3 region has the DNA TGTGCCAGCAGCATGACAAGGACAGGGGCAGGGACCGGGGAGCTGTTTTTT.

V and J are TRBV5-1 and TRBJ2-3; D is ambiguous. Trimming cost V 0 bases and J 5 bases, with 10 bases left between them. The germline CDR1 and CDR2 sequences are SGHRS and YFSETQ. The CDR3 spans 14 residues. CDR3 sequence: CASSLAGVQDTQYF. In DNA, the CDR3 is TGCGCCAGCAGCTTGGCAGGAGTTCAAGATACGCAGTATTTT.

V gene TRBV7-9 combines with J gene TRBJ2-1; 7 bases align to TRBD2. V gave up 4 bases and J gave up 8 bases; unmatched junction bases: 5. Germline CDR1 is SEHNR and CDR2 is FQNEAQ (reference sequence). This CDR3 spans 13 amino acids. The DNA for the CDR3 is TGTGCCAGCAGCTCCGGACTAGAAGATGAGCAGTTCTTC. It is translated as CASSSGLEDEQFF.

This sequence joins TRBV6-1 and TRBJ1-5; D not certain. Trimming pared 0 bases from V and 1 base from J, leaving 4 bases between. CDR1 MNHNS and CDR2 SASEGT come from the germline V gene. The CDR3 spans 14 residues. This CDR3 reads CASSEAGSNQPQHF. The CDR3 DNA follows: TGTGCCAGCAGTGAAGCGGGCAGCAATCAGCCCCAGCATTTT.

The chain carries TRBV4-2 and TRBJ2-7; TRBD2 aligns across 11 bases. J was trimmed by 5 bases and V by 1 base; bases with no gene match: 4. Germline loops: CDR1 LGHNA, CDR2 YNFKEQ. The CDR3 has 15 residues. Written as DNA, the CDR3 is TGTGCCAGCAGCCAAGGACTAGCGGGAAGGGACGAGCAGTACTTC. Translating it yields CASSQGLAGRDEQYF.

The genes are TRBV5-1 and TRBJ2-7; D ambiguous. CDR1 SGHRS and CDR2 YFSETQ come from the germline V gene. The CDR3 runs to 16 residues. Trimming stripped 0 bases from V and 1 base from J, with 14 bases between. The CDR3 DNA is TGCGCCAGCAGCTTGGCGGGTCGCCCCCTATCCTACGAGCAGTACTTC. Translated: CASSLAGRPLSYEQYF.

The count of this clone is one. This rearrangement joins TRBV18 to TRBJ1-1; D perhaps matches TRBD1 (6 bases). Per germline, CDR1 KGHSH and CDR2 LQKENI. V gave up 5 bases and J gave up 3 bases, with 10 bases separating them. CDR3 length equals 13 residues. CDR3 protein: CASSAQGDTEAFF. Written as DNA, the CDR3 is TGTGCCAGCTCAGCACAGGGTGACACTGAAGCTTTCTTT.

The chain employs TRBV3-1 (or the pseudogene TRBV3-2) and TRBJ1-6, with a tentative D call TRBD1 (5 bases). This CDR3 spans 16 amino acids. The germline gives CDR1 LGHDT, CDR2 YNNKEL (reference sequence). V lost 4 bases to trimming and J lost 7 bases, with 17 bases between them. The CDR3 DNA reads TGTGCCAGCAGCCGACTTACAGGACCCGGGAATTCACCCCTCCACTTT. Translating gives CASSRLTGPGNSPLHF.

This sequence joins TRBV7-3 and TRBJ2-7, with D uncertain. The CDR3 covers 14 residues. V lost 9 bases to trimming and J lost 2 bases, with 17 bases between them. The germline V gene has CDR1 SGHTA and CDR2 FQGTGA. CDR3: CARTLEGLPYEQYF. The CDR3 nucleotides read TGTGCCAGGACGCTAGAAGGCCTACCCTACGAGCAGTACTTC.

This chain links TRBV30 with TRBJ1-4; D is unresolved. The CDR3 totals 15 residues. Between the trimmed V and J ends, which lost 7 bases and 0 bases, there was a span of 15 bases. Germline V gene sequence: CDR1 GTSNPN, CDR2 SVGIG (reference sequence). For the CDR3, the DNA is TGTGCCTCCGCGAAGCAATTTGCAACTAATGAAAAACTGTTTTTT. Protein product: CASAKQFATNEKLFF.

This sequence joins TRBV3-1 (or the pseudogene TRBV3-2) and TRBJ2-7; 12 nucleotides agree with TRBD2. The CDR3 length is 17 residues. The germline V gene encodes CDR1 LGHDT and CDR2 YNNKEL (reference sequence). With 1 base clipped from V and 3 bases from J, the junction kept 7 bases outside the gene matches. The CDR3 sequence: CASSQGLAGGKYYEQYF. CDR3 DNA sequence: TGTGCCAGCAGCCAAGGGCTAGCGGGAGGGAAATACTACGAGCAGTACTTC.

The rearrangement joins TRBV9 to TRBJ1-4; weak D call: TRBD1 (5 bases). The CDR3 totals 14 residues. Trimming shortened V by 0 bases and J by 2 bases, and 5 bases separated the two germline ends. Looked up from germline, CDR1 is SGDLS and CDR2 is YYNGEE. CDR3: CASSVEGTNEKLFF. CDR3 nucleotide sequence: TGTGCCAGCAGCGTAGAGGGGACTAATGAAAAACTGTTTTTT.

The chain combines TRBV27 with TRBJ2-1; the match to TRBD2 covers 10 bases. The CDR3 covers 14 residues. The trim removed 6 bases at V and 8 bases at J, leaving 7 bases unmatched. From germline, CDR1 is MNHEY and CDR2 SMNVEV (reference sequence). CDR3 sequence reads: CASSLTGTSDEQFF. The DNA for the CDR3 is TGTGCCAGCAGCCTAACCGGGACTAGCGATGAGCAGTTCTTC.

The chain combines TRBV6-1 with TRBJ2-7, with TRBD2 matching 9 bases. The CDR3 length is 15 residues. The trim removed 1 base at V and 7 bases at J, leaving 8 bases unmatched. The V gene's germline CDR1 is MNHNS and CDR2 SASEGT. CDR3 DNA: TGTGCCAGCAGTGAAGGGGGTAGCGGGAGCGATGAGCAGTACTTC. Translation: CASSEGGSGSDEQYF.

The chain uses TRBV7-9 and TRBJ2-3; D not resolved. The germline gives CDR1 SEHNR, CDR2 FQNEAQ (reference sequence). Trimming took 1 base from V and 7 from J, leaving 6 bases between them. The CDR3 runs to 12 residues. The CDR3 region is CASSLEHNTQYF. The CDR3 coding sequence is TGTGCCAGCAGCTTAGAACACAATACGCAGTATTTT.

The chain joins TRBV24-1 to TRBJ2-1; TRBD1 aligns across 8 bases. CDR3 size: 16 residues. Germline V gene sequence: CDR1 KGHDR, CDR2 SFDVKD. V gave up 1 base and J gave up 6 bases; unmatched junction bases: 7. The chain's CDR3 is CATSDFADRALNEQFF. The CDR3 DNA sequence: TGTGCCACCAGTGATTTTGCGGACAGGGCTCTCAATGAGCAGTTCTTC.

The genes are TRBV7-9 and TRBJ2-5, with D maybe TRBD1 (6 bases). Trimming removed 2 bases at V and 0 bases at J, with 19 bases between. Germline V gives CDR1 SEHNR, CDR2 FQNEAQ (reference sequence). The CDR3 is 18 residues long. The CDR3 DNA reads as TGTGCCAGCAGCTTATATGGACAGACCGTAGCGTACCAAGAGACCCAGTACTTC. Translated: CASSLYGQTVAYQETQYF.

The J gene is TRBJ1-2, the V gene TRBV7-9; the D is unclear. This CDR3 is built from 16 residues. Deletions cut 4 bases from V and 3 bases from J, with 18 bases between. Germline lookup yields CDR1 SEHNR and CDR2 FQNEAQ (reference sequence). CDR3 sequence (DNA): TGTGCCAGCAGCTCCCCCTTCCGGGTGGTTGACTATGGCTACACCTTC. Translated: CASSSPFRVVDYGYTF. The variable domain in full, with the rest retrieved from reference TRBV7-9 and TRBJ1-2, is DTGVSQNPRHKITKRGQNVTFRCDPISEHNRLYWYRQTLGQGPEFLTYFQNEAQLEKSRLLSDRFSAERPKGSFSTLEIQRTEQGDSAMYLCASSSPFRVVDYGYTFGSGTRLTVV.

The rearrangement joins TRBV6-1 to TRBJ1-5, with D possibly TRBD1 on 5 matching bases. The ends were cut back, 0 bases at V and 4 bases at J, with 10 bases in the middle. Germline V gives CDR1 MNHNS, CDR2 SASEGT. The CDR3 has 15 amino acids. The CDR3 protein is CASSEARGLNQPQHF. The DNA for the CDR3 is TGTGCCAGCAGTGAAGCCCGGGGGTTGAATCAGCCCCAGCATTTT.

The V and J genes are TRBV19 and TRBJ1-6; the D gene is possibly TRBD1 (6 bases). The V gene's germline CDR1 is LNHDA and CDR2 SQIVND (reference sequence). CDR3 length equals 13 residues. The V end lost 7 bases, the J end lost 10 bases, and 14 bases lay between the germline ends. Here the CDR3 DNA reads TGTGCCAGTAACCTAAGGGGGGACTCACCCCTCCACTTT. This codes for CASNLRGDSPLHF.

The chain employs TRBV6-5 and TRBJ1-2; D remains unclear. CDR1 and CDR2 from the germline V gene are MNHEY and SVGAGI. CDR3 length equals 12 residues. The ends were cut back, 11 bases at V and 2 bases at J, with 12 bases in the middle. The CDR3 loop is CAADGLNYGYTF. In DNA, the CDR3 is TGTGCCGCGGACGGACTAAACTATGGCTACACCTTC.

The genes are TRBV14 and TRBJ1-2, with TRBD1 matching 7 bases. The ends lost 4 bases at V and 5 bases at J; junction bases unmatched: 7. Germline CDR1 SGHDN, CDR2 FVKESK. CDR3 length: 14 amino acids. CDR3: CASSPTGSGYGYTF. CDR3 nucleotides: TGTGCCAGCAGCCCGACAGGGAGCGGATATGGCTACACCTTC. Drawing the rest from reference TRBV14 and TRBJ1-2, the complete variable domain is EAGVTQFPSHSVIEKGQTVTLRCDPISGHDNLYWYRRVMGKEIKFLLHFVKESKQDESGMPNNRFLAERTGGTYSTLKVQPAELEDSGVYFCASSPTGSGYGYTFGSGTRLTVV.

The chain recombines TRBV7-9 with TRBJ1-2; 7 nucleotides line up with TRBD1. The germline CDR1 and CDR2 sequences are SEHNR and FQNEAQ (reference sequence). The V gene end was trimmed by 7 bases and the J gene end by 8 bases; junction bases not matched to a gene: 13. CDR3 length: 14 amino acids. CDR3 loop: CASIQGDSRRGYTF. The CDR3 DNA reads as TGTGCCAGCATCCAGGGGGATTCGAGGCGGGGCTACACCTTC.